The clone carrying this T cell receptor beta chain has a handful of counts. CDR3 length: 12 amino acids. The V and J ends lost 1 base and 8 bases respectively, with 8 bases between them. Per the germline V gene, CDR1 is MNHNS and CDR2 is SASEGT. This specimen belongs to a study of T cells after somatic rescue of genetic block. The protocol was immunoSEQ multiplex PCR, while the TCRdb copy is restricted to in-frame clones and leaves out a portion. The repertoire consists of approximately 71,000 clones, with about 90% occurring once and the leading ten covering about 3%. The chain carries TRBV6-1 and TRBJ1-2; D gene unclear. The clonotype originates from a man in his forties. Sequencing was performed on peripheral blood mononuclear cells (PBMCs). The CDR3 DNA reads TGTGCCAGCAGTGAAGTCAAGTCGGGCTACACCTTC. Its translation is CASSEVKSGYTF.